The TCR beta chain under discussion was sequenced for a study of regulatory T cells in long-lasting Graves disease. The junction had 12 bases not matched to a gene; V was cut back by 6 bases and J by 2 bases. Germline V gene data show CDR1 as SNHLY and CDR2 as FYNNEI. The CDR3 sequence is 17 residues long. This clonotype was seen many times. Its antigen is as yet unknown. Time point here: newly diagnosed GD, antithyroid drugs for less than 3 months. There was RNA extracted from PBMCs, and the TCR library was made from it. The authors drew 9 to 9.5 milliliters of peripheral blood into EDTA tubes. Study conclusions and caveats: TCR diversity was lower in persistent than newly diagnosed Graves' disease.

Library construction for TCR beta used iRepertoire HTBI primers and Arm-PCR of CDR3 regions. Original methodology: From all samples, identification returned some 15 TRBJ and around 62 TRBV segments. TCRdb ran MiXCR on the multiplex PCR reads and lists one entry per CDR3 protein. The V and J calls and clone size come from TCRdb's table, not from the authors' own analysis. The repertoire includes about 440,000 distinct CDR3 sequences, under 15% of them detected once, and 16% sits in the top ten. A further study also used this sample, focusing on T cells in Graves' hyperthyroidism and ophthalmopathy. From that second work: The HTBI primer set drove a first-round RT-PCR of the TCR CDR3.

The sample in question was peripheral blood mononuclear cells (PBMCs), obtained at new diagnosis, from a patient treated with antithyroid drugs. This receptor was identified in a woman aged 25 to 39 with Graves disease. This chain uses TRBV2 with TRBJ2-1, with 8 positions matching TRBD1. The CDR3 loop reads CASRHTTGTGPYNEQFF. The CDR3 nucleotides are TGTGCCAGCAGGCACACCACCGGGACAGGACCCTACAATGAGCAGTTCTTC.